Listed here are 30 T cell receptor beta chains from one sample, sequenced in a study of blood T cell repertoires in COVID-19. Produced via immunoSEQ multiplex PCR; TCRdb's table is partial and in-frame only. Of about 45,000 clones in the sample, around 80% are singletons; the top ten hold roughly 8%. Sequenced material: peripheral blood. The receptors originated from a man aged 80 or over in a cohort sampled during active COVID-19.

This clone was seen more than once but under ten times. V and J are TRBV7-2 and TRBJ2-7; no firm D call. This CDR3 is 13 amino acids long. The ends were cut back, 5 bases at V and 3 bases at J, with 11 bases in the middle. Germline CDR1 and CDR2: SGHTA and FQGNSA. CDR3 amino acids: CASSPLGRYEQYF. CDR3 bases: TGTGCCAGCAGCCCGCTTGGCCGCTACGAGCAGTACTTC.

The V gene is TRBV28, the J gene TRBJ2-7, with 9 bases matching TRBD2. This CDR3 spans 15 amino acids. CDR1 is MDHEN, CDR2 SYDVKM, per germline. The V gene end was trimmed by 4 bases and the J gene end by 6 bases; junction bases not matched to a gene: 10. The CDR3 sequence is CASSSPAGGNIEQYF. CDR3 nucleotide sequence: TGTGCCAGCAGTTCACCAGCGGGAGGTAACATCGAGCAGTACTTC. The full variable domain, its missing parts supplied by reference TRBV28 and TRBJ2-7, is DVKVTQSSRYLVKRTGEKVFLECVQDMDHENMFWYRQDPGLGLRLIYFSYDVKMKEKGDIPEGYSVSREKKERFSLILESASTNQTSMYLCASSSPAGGNIEQYFGPGTRLTVT.

The chain links TRBV14 to TRBJ2-3, with D perhaps matching TRBD1 (6 bases). Germline values: CDR1 SGHDN, CDR2 FVKESK. There are 15 residues in the CDR3. The V end lost 0 bases, the J end lost 4 bases, and 11 bases lay between the germline ends. The CDR3 nucleotides are TGTGCCAGCAGCCAAGATTGGGGGCTTGCAGATACGCAGTATTTT. It encodes CASSQDWGLADTQYF. The entire variable domain, with the rest obtained from reference TRBV14 and TRBJ2-3, is as follows: EAGVTQFPSHSVIEKGQTVTLRCDPISGHDNLYWYRRVMGKEIKFLLHFVKESKQDESGMPNNRFLAERTGGTYSTLKVQPAELEDSGVYFCASSQDWGLADTQYFGPGTRLTVL.

By share of the sample, this clone is medium-sized. V gene TRBV6-5 combines with J gene TRBJ1-5, with D hard to call. V was cut by 6 bases and J by 3 bases, with 9 bases left in between. This CDR3 comprises 13 residues. The germline gives CDR1 MNHEY, CDR2 SVGAGI. This chain's CDR3 is CASRQVNNQPQHF. Here the CDR3 DNA reads TGTGCCAGCAGGCAGGTGAACAATCAGCCCCAGCATTTT.

V gene TRBV4-1 combines with J gene TRBJ1-2; TRBD1 matches 7 bases. With V trimmed by 6 bases and J by 0 bases, 7 bases remained unmatched. Germline assignment: CDR1 MGHRA and CDR2 YSYEKL. The CDR3 is made up of 15 amino acids. The CDR3 DNA sequence: TGCGCCAGCAGAAGAGAGGGACAGCCTAACTATGGCTACACCTTC. Residues: CASRREGQPNYGYTF.

This sequence joins TRBV6-2 or TRBV6-3 and TRBJ2-3; TRBD2 matches 9 bases. The CDR3 is 17 amino acids. The junction had 11 bases not matched to a gene; V was cut back by 4 bases and J by 3 bases. Germline assignment: CDR1 MNHEY and CDR2 SVGEGT. The CDR3 DNA is TGTGCCAGCAGTTCCCGTAGGGTAGCGGGAGTTACAGATACGCAGTATTTT. Translating it yields CASSSRRVAGVTDTQYF.

This chain links TRBV7-9 with TRBJ2-7; 7 positions match TRBD2. CDR1 and CDR2 (germline): SEHNR, FQNEAQ (reference sequence). J lost 1 base, V lost 1 base, and 4 bases had no gene match. This CDR3 region has 15 residues. CDR3 DNA: TGTGCCAGCAGCTTAGAGGCGGGGGAGTCCTACGAGCAGTACTTC. Translated: CASSLEAGESYEQYF.

V usage is TRBV6-6 and J usage is TRBJ1-2; TRBD1 matches at 7 bases. Germline V lookup: CDR1 MNHNY, CDR2 SVGAGI (reference sequence). CDR3 length equals 13 residues. V dropped 5 bases and J dropped 4; count of bases not matched to a gene: 4. The CDR3 DNA reads as TGTGCCAGCAGTCACGGACAGGCCTATGGCTACACCTTC. This translates into CASSHGQAYGYTF.

This chain connects TRBV5-4 to TRBJ2-1; the D is unclear. The CDR3 length is 12 residues. Germline V gene data show CDR1 as SGHNT and CDR2 as YYREEE (reference sequence). V shed 0 bases and J shed 7 bases, with 5 bases lying between them. The chain's CDR3 is CASSLAFNEQFF. The DNA of the CDR3 is TGTGCCAGCAGCTTGGCCTTTAATGAGCAGTTCTTC.

A single count supports this clone. The chain carries TRBV5-1 and TRBJ2-1; a weak D match, TRBD2 (6 bases). Trimming left V 0 bases short and J 5 bases short, with 9 bases between. CDR1 and CDR2 from the germline V gene are SGHRS and YFSETQ. CDR3 length: 14 amino acids. The CDR3 is CASSLGSGDNEQFF. The CDR3 region has the DNA TGCGCCAGCAGCTTGGGGTCGGGGGACAATGAGCAGTTCTTC.

The V gene is TRBV9, the J gene TRBJ1-4; D uncertain. V dropped 1 base and J dropped 6 bases, with 19 bases sitting between them. The CDR3 is 17 amino acids. CDR1 and CDR2 (germline): SGDLS, YYNGEE. The CDR3 sequence is CASSVCKGAQYYEKLFF. In DNA, the CDR3 is TGTGCCAGCAGCGTATGTAAAGGAGCCCAGTATTATGAAAAACTGTTTTTT.

V is TRBV19 and J is TRBJ2-3; 7 positions match TRBD2. The CDR3 covers 13 residues. The V gene end was trimmed by 6 bases and the J gene end by 5 bases; junction bases not matched to a gene: 5. In germline, CDR1 is LNHDA, CDR2 SQIVND (reference sequence). CDR3 loop: CASSRTREDTQYF. CDR3 in DNA: TGTGCCAGTAGCAGGACTAGGGAAGATACGCAGTATTTT. Looking up the rest from reference TRBV19 and TRBJ2-3 gives the full variable domain: DGGITQSPKYLFRKEGQNVTLSCEQNLNHDAMYWYRQDPGQGLRLIYYSQIVNDFQKGDIAEGYSVSREKKESFPLTVTSAQKNPTAFYLCASSRTREDTQYFGPGTRLTVL.

V is TRBV4-3 and J is TRBJ1-2; maybe TRBD1 (6 bases). CDR1 and CDR2 (germline): LGHNA, YSLEER. This CDR3 is 15 amino acids long. Trimming took 3 bases from V and 4 from J, leaving 15 bases between them. As DNA, the CDR3 is TGCGCCAGCAGCCACCAAGAACGGGGGGCCTATGGCTACACCTTC. Translated, it gives CASSHQERGAYGYTF.

The chain is built from TRBV28 and TRBJ1-1; D not certain. The CDR3 is 14 amino acids. The germline V gene has CDR1 MDHEN and CDR2 SYDVKM. Trimming stripped 1 base from V and 5 bases from J, with 11 bases between. The CDR3 sequence: CASSLSAGYTEAFF. CDR3 DNA sequence: TGTGCCAGCAGTTTATCGGCAGGATATACTGAAGCTTTCTTT.

The genes are TRBV10-1 and TRBJ2-1; D not resolved. The CDR3 runs to 13 residues. In germline, CDR1 is WNHNN, CDR2 SYGVQD (reference sequence). V lost 4 bases and J 4 bases, leaving 8 bases between the germline ends. The CDR3 sequence: CASSGRQYNEQFF. The CDR3 DNA follows: TGCGCCAGCAGTGGACGACAATACAATGAGCAGTTCTTC.

The chain carries TRBV28 and TRBJ1-6, with D maybe TRBD1 (5 bases). Germline V lookup: CDR1 MDHEN, CDR2 SYDVKM. V was pared by 6 bases and J by 2 bases, with 20 bases between. The CDR3 contains 18 residues. CDR3 protein: CASRRNGFRGTYNSPLHF. The CDR3 DNA is TGTGCCAGCAGACGTAATGGGTTTAGGGGAACCTATAATTCACCCCTCCACTTT.

CDR3 residues: CASSLGQTQETQYF. CDR3 DNA sequence: TGTGCCAGCTCGCTGGGACAGACGCAAGAGACCCAGTACTTC. The J gene is TRBJ2-5, the V gene TRBV18; 7 bases agree with TRBD1. V shed 6 bases, J shed 2 bases, and the junction held 6 bases outside the gene matches. CDR1 and CDR2 from the germline V gene are KGHSH and LQKENI. The CDR3 has 14 residues.

J is TRBJ2-3 and V is TRBV28; D gene uncertain. Germline-derived CDR1 and CDR2 are MDHEN and SYDVKM. V gave up 7 bases and J gave up 6 bases, with 17 bases separating them. This CDR3 has 14 amino acids. The CDR3 DNA follows: TGTGCCAGCACCCTCCAGGAAGTGTCGGATACGCAGTATTTT. Amino acids: CASTLQEVSDTQYF.

The chain uses TRBV20-1 and TRBJ2-7; D is ambiguous. CDR3 length equals 10 residues. V was shortened by 6 bases and J by 3 bases, with 6 bases between the two germline ends. From germline, CDR1 is DFQATT and CDR2 SNEGSKA (reference sequence). In nucleotides, the CDR3 is TGCAGTGCCCTGAGCTACGAGCAGTACTTC. Residues: CSALSYEQYF.

V gene TRBV4-1 combines with J gene TRBJ2-1, with unresolved D. V was shortened by 3 bases and J by 4 bases, with 4 bases between the two germline ends. Germline CDR1 is MGHRA and CDR2 is YSYEKL. The CDR3 spans 12 residues. The CDR3 sequence is CASSHTYNEQFF. CDR3 coding DNA: TGCGCCAGCAGCCATACTTACAATGAGCAGTTCTTC.

This clone was found once. The genes are TRBV11-2 and TRBJ2-3; TRBD2 matches 8 bases. Germline CDR1 reads SGHAT; CDR2 reads FQNNGV. This CDR3 has 14 residues. Unmatched junction bases numbered 4, after V lost 5 bases and J lost 3 bases. In nucleotides, the CDR3 is TGTGCCAGCAGCCGCGGACTAGCAACAGATACGCAGTATTTT. Its translation: CASSRGLATDTQYF.

The genes are TRBV5-1 and TRBJ2-1; 11 bases fit TRBD2. Per germline, CDR1 SGHRS and CDR2 YFSETQ. The length of the CDR3 is 16 residues. V dropped 0 bases and J dropped 3; count of bases not matched to a gene: 2. The CDR3 is CASSLGLAGHYNEQFF. The DNA of the CDR3 is TGCGCCAGCAGCTTGGGACTAGCGGGGCACTACAATGAGCAGTTCTTC.

This chain joins TRBV19 and TRBJ1-1; D not resolved. CDR1 is LNHDA and CDR2 is SQIVND in the germline V gene (reference sequence). V was cut by 9 bases and J by 1 base, with 15 bases left in between. The CDR3 runs 14 residues. CDR3 sequence reads: CASRDKGANTEAFF. DNA of the CDR3: TGTGCCAGCAGAGATAAGGGAGCGAACACTGAAGCTTTCTTT.

The J gene is TRBJ2-1, the V gene TRBV7-6; 10 bases map to TRBD2. Germline CDR1 reads SGHVS; CDR2 reads FNYEAQ. V shed 2 bases, J shed 5 bases, and the junction held 3 bases outside the gene matches. The CDR3 has 15 amino acids. The DNA of the CDR3 is TGTGCCAGCAGCTTATCCGGGACTAGCGACAATGAGCAGTTCTTC. Translating it yields CASSLSGTSDNEQFF.

V gene TRBV4-1 combines with J gene TRBJ1-5; D remains unclear. The germline gives CDR1 MGHRA, CDR2 YSYEKL. V lost 2 bases and J lost 0, with 5 bases in between. There are 14 residues in the CDR3. The CDR3, as DNA: TGCGCCAGCAGCCAACAGGTTAGCAATCAGCCCCAGCATTTT. Encoded protein: CASSQQVSNQPQHF.

This clone has a single count. The chain employs TRBV7-2 and TRBJ2-7, with 8 bases identical to TRBD2. The trim removed 3 bases at V and 3 bases at J, leaving 10 bases unmatched. The CDR3 spans 16 residues. Germline V gene data show CDR1 as SGHTA and CDR2 as FQGNSA. This CDR3 is CASSFGFGRGGYEQYF. The CDR3 nucleotides read TGTGCCAGCAGCTTCGGGTTCGGGAGGGGTGGCTACGAGCAGTACTTC.

The chain joins TRBV7-8 to TRBJ1-6, with TRBD1 as a possible D gene (5 bases). CDR3 length equals 13 residues. From germline, CDR1 is SGHVS and CDR2 FQNEAQ. The germline V and J ends were trimmed by 6 bases and 4 bases, with 7 bases remaining between them. The CDR3 coding sequence is TGTGCCAGCAGAACAGGTTATAATTCACCCCTCCACTTT. It codes for CASRTGYNSPLHF.

The chain recombines TRBV5-6 with TRBJ1-2, with a weak D call TRBD1 (5 bases). The length of the CDR3 is 13 residues. CDR1 is SGHDT, CDR2 YYEEEE, per germline. Trimming removed 4 bases at V and 5 bases at J, with 12 bases between. The chain's CDR3 is CASSQGIEYGYTF. The CDR3, as DNA: TGTGCCAGCAGCCAGGGTATTGAGTATGGCTACACCTTC.

DNA for the CDR3: TGTGCCAGCAGATCCCAGGGGGAATCCTTCTATGGCTACACCTTC. It yields the protein CASRSQGESFYGYTF. The chain couples TRBV28 to TRBJ1-2, with 7 bases aligning to TRBD1. CDR1 and CDR2 from the germline V gene are MDHEN and SYDVKM. The CDR3 loop spans 15 amino acids. After removal of 6 bases from V and 4 bases from J, the junction contained 11 bases not matched to a gene.

To note about this clone: The junction shows a germline mismatch at one end, possibly a read error. V and J are TRBV6-2 or TRBV6-3 and TRBJ2-4, with D perhaps matching TRBD2 (6 bases). CDR3 length: 12 amino acids. Germline V gene lookup returns CDR1 MNHEY and CDR2 SVGEGT. The CDR3 nucleotides read TGTGCCAGCAGTAACTACGGCGGGGACGGCGACTTC. This encodes CASSNYGGDGDF.